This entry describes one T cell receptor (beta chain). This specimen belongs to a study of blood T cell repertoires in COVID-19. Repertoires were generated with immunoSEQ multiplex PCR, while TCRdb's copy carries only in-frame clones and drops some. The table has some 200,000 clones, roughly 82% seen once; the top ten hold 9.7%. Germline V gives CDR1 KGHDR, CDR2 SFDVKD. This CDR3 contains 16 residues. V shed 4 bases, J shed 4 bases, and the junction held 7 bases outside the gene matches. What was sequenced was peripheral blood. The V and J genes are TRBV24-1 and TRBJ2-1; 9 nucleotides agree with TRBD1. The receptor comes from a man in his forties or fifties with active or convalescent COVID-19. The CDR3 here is CATSDSSGQGYNEQFF. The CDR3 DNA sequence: TGTGCCACCAGTGACAGCTCGGGACAGGGATACAATGAGCAGTTCTTC.